These 20 T cell receptor beta chains were all obtained from the same sample, sequenced in a study of shared clonotypes between healthy human individuals. The table came from immunoSEQ multiplex PCR; TCRdb's copy has only in-frame clones and leaves some out. The sample lists millions of clones, roughly 93% occurring once. Input material: naive CD4+ T cells from PBMCs. Subset of the sample: CD45RA+ positively selected. These receptors were taken from a man aged 18 to 30 in good health. Some clones in this sample may be carry-over from other donors' samples.

The chain joins TRBV6-6 to TRBJ1-2; D is undetermined. Trimming removed 7 bases from V and 4 bases from J, with 7 bases in between. From germline, CDR1 is MNHNY and CDR2 SVGAGI (reference sequence). The CDR3 runs to 11 residues. CDR3 residues: CASKSSYGYTF. CDR3 nucleotide sequence: TGTGCCAGCAAGAGTTCCTATGGCTACACCTTC.

The V gene is TRBV7-2, the J gene TRBJ2-7; the D is unclear. V lost 4 bases and J 6 bases, leaving 16 bases between the germline ends. This CDR3 has 14 amino acids. Germline V gene data show CDR1 as SGHTA and CDR2 as FQGNSA. CDR3 sequence: CASSSPRGFREQYF. CDR3 in DNA: TGTGCCAGCAGCTCACCGAGAGGTTTTCGCGAGCAGTACTTC.

This chain joins TRBV7-9 and TRBJ1-1, with D unresolved. Trimming stripped 0 bases from V and 0 bases from J, with 8 bases between. This CDR3 comprises 15 residues. The germline gives CDR1 SEHNR, CDR2 FQNEAQ (reference sequence). The CDR3 spells CASSLAMTVNTEAFF. The CDR3 coding sequence is TGTGCCAGCAGCTTAGCGATGACGGTGAACACTGAAGCTTTCTTT. The full variable domain, in which reference TRBV7-9 and TRBJ1-1 provide the parts outside the CDR3, is DTGVSQNPRHKITKRGQNVTFRCDPISEHNRLYWYRQTLGQGPEFLTYFQNEAQLEKSRLLSDRFSAERPKGSFSTLEIQRTEQGDSAMYLCASSLAMTVNTEAFFGQGTRLTVV.

The chain carries TRBV5-1 and TRBJ2-6, with 8 bases matching TRBD1. This CDR3 is built from 17 residues. The germline V gene has CDR1 SGHRS and CDR2 YFSETQ. V shed 0 bases, J shed 1 base, and the junction held 3 bases outside the gene matches. CDR3 DNA sequence: TGCGCCAGCAGCTTGGTAGGACAGGGTTCTGGGGCCAACGTCCTGACTTTC. It is translated as CASSLVGQGSGANVLTF.

This chain uses TRBV28 with TRBJ2-7; the D is unclear. The CDR3 totals 15 residues. Germline CDR1 is MDHEN and CDR2 is SYDVKM. The germline V and J ends were trimmed by 5 bases and 5 bases, with 19 bases remaining between them. CDR3 nucleotide sequence: TGTGCCAGCAGTATGCCGGCCCAAGGGAAGAACGAGCAGTACTTC. Translated: CASSMPAQGKNEQYF.

In its sample, this clone was seen a few times. The gene calls are TRBV6-5 and TRBJ1-5, with D perhaps TRBD1 (6 bases). V lost 5 bases, J lost 2 bases, and 10 bases lay in between. The V gene's germline CDR1 is MNHEY and CDR2 SVGAGI. CDR3 length: 14 amino acids. CDR3 DNA sequence: TGTGCCAGCAGTGCTCCAGGGGGCAATCAGCCCCAGCATTTT. Translated: CASSAPGGNQPQHF.

The chain combines TRBV4-1 with TRBJ2-3; D might be TRBD2 (6 bases). Germline CDR1 and CDR2: MGHRA and YSYEKL. The CDR3 is 17 residues long. V dropped 3 bases and J dropped 2 bases, with 18 bases sitting between them. CDR3 in DNA: TGCGCCAGCAGCCAGCTGGTGAATAGCGGACACACAGATACGCAGTATTTT. Translated, it gives CASSQLVNSGHTDTQYF.

The chain carries TRBV28 and TRBJ2-7; TRBD2 agrees at 10 bases. This CDR3 contains 13 residues. With 6 bases clipped from V and 6 bases from J, the junction kept 5 bases outside the gene matches. Germline CDR1 reads MDHEN; CDR2 reads SYDVKM. The CDR3 region has the DNA TGTGCCAGCAGGCTAGCGGGAGCTGGCGAGCAGTACTTC. Translating it yields CASRLAGAGEQYF.

In the case of this clone: Different DNA sequences within this sample yield the same CDR3. J is TRBJ2-5 and V is TRBV9; tentatively, D is TRBD1 or TRBD2 (6 bases each). The CDR3 extends over 14 amino acids. The germline V gene encodes CDR1 SGDLS and CDR2 YYNGEE. Deletions cut 0 bases from V and 4 bases from J, with 10 bases between. CDR3 sequence reads: CASSVEGGGETQYF. The CDR3 DNA follows: TGTGCCAGCAGCGTAGAGGGGGGCGGAGAGACCCAGTACTTC.

The chain links TRBV7-9 to TRBJ1-2; 9 positions agree with TRBD1. Germline assignment: CDR1 SEHNR and CDR2 FQNEAQ (reference sequence). V shed 10 bases and J 7 bases; nucleotides not matched to a gene: 13. This CDR3 has 14 amino acids. The CDR3 spells CATPVGTGLVGYTF. The CDR3, as DNA: TGTGCCACCCCGGTGGGGACAGGGCTTGTTGGCTACACCTTC.

This chain links TRBV9 with TRBJ2-1, with a weak D call TRBD1 (5 bases). Germline V gene data show CDR1 as SGDLS and CDR2 as YYNGEE. V lost 4 bases to trimming and J lost 9 bases, with 14 bases between them. The CDR3 covers 13 residues. The CDR3 sequence: CASSFSRVGEQFF. For the CDR3, the DNA is TGTGCCAGCAGCTTCAGCAGGGTTGGTGAGCAGTTCTTC.

The chain carries TRBV5-1 and TRBJ2-1; 8 nucleotides align to TRBD1. The germline V gene encodes CDR1 SGHRS and CDR2 YFSETQ. J lost 3 bases, V lost 5 bases, and 7 bases had no gene match. The CDR3 is 15 residues long. CDR3 loop: CASRPTGVGYNEQFF. CDR3 sequence (DNA): TGCGCCAGCAGACCGACAGGGGTCGGCTACAATGAGCAGTTCTTC. Combining the CDR3 with reference TRBV5-1 and TRBJ2-1 gives the whole variable domain KAGVTQTPRYLIKTRGQQVTLSCSPISGHRSVSWYQQTPGQGLQFLFEYFSETQRNKGNFPGRFSGRQFSNSRSEMNVSTLELGDSALYLCASRPTGVGYNEQFFGPGTRLTVL.

V usage is TRBV18 and J usage is TRBJ1-1, with 8 nucleotides matching TRBD1. The CDR3 is 15 residues long. Unmatched junction bases numbered 13, after V lost 3 bases and J lost 10 bases. The germline gives CDR1 KGHSH, CDR2 LQKENI. CDR3 nucleotide sequence: TGTGCCAGCTCACCCCCCGGGGGACAGGTCGTAGGAGCTTTCTTT. Its protein is CASSPPGGQVVGAFF.

The chain recombines TRBV27 with TRBJ2-7; TRBD1 agrees at 10 bases. This CDR3 region has 15 residues. Germline loops: CDR1 MNHEY, CDR2 SMNVEV (reference sequence). After removal of 6 bases from V and 5 bases from J, the junction contained 10 bases not matched to a gene. In DNA, the CDR3 is TGTGCCAGCAGCTTAGCCCGGGACAGGGGAAACGAGCAGTACTTC. Translation: CASSLARDRGNEQYF.

The chain is built from TRBV7-3 and TRBJ2-7; D is perhaps TRBD2 (6 bases). The CDR3 length is 15 residues. V lost 3 bases and J lost 2, with 14 bases in between. Germline CDR1 reads SGHTA; CDR2 reads FQGTGA. The CDR3 nucleotides read TGTGCCAGCAGCTTTTCACCTAGCGCTCCCTACGAGCAGTACTTC. This translates into CASSFSPSAPYEQYF.

The V and J genes are TRBV6-5 and TRBJ2-2, with a possible D match to TRBD2 (5 bases). The CDR3 spans 14 residues. V was trimmed by 6 bases and J by 6 bases, leaving 14 bases between them. The germline V gene encodes CDR1 MNHEY and CDR2 SVGAGI. The CDR3 loop is CASRVGLLAGELFF. The CDR3 region has the DNA TGTGCCAGCAGGGTTGGACTTCTAGCCGGGGAGCTGTTTTTT.

The V gene is TRBV7-8, the J gene TRBJ2-5; 9 bases are shared with TRBD2. The CDR3 extends over 15 amino acids. Unmatched junction bases numbered 6, after V lost 1 base and J lost 6 bases. Germline CDR1 SGHVS, CDR2 FQNEAQ. The CDR3 reads CASSLGVAGVQTQYF. The CDR3 nucleotides are TGTGCCAGCAGCTTAGGGGTAGCGGGAGTACAGACCCAGTACTTC.

This chain links TRBV5-4 with TRBJ2-7; TRBD2 agrees at 10 bases. CDR1 and CDR2 from the germline V gene are SGHNT and YYREEE (reference sequence). J gave up 4 bases and V 0 bases, and 4 bases lay outside the gene matches. This CDR3 spans 15 amino acids. The CDR3 nucleotides read TGTGCCAGCAGCTTGGGGACTAGCGGAGAATACGAGCAGTACTTC. This gives the protein CASSLGTSGEYEQYF.

The chain carries TRBV9 and TRBJ2-7; D uncertain. Between the trimmed V and J ends, which lost 4 bases and 3 bases, there was a span of 8 bases. Per the germline V gene, CDR1 is SGDLS and CDR2 is YYNGEE. The CDR3 consists of 12 residues. In nucleotides, the CDR3 is TGTGCCAGCAGCCGACGGATCTACGAGCAGTACTTC. Its protein product is CASSRRIYEQYF.

CDR3 sequence: CASSTQQGPSYEQYF. For the CDR3, the DNA is TGTGCCAGCAGTACCCAACAGGGGCCCTCCTACGAGCAGTACTTC. The chain employs TRBV6-1 and TRBJ2-7, with 7 bases matching TRBD1. V was pared by 5 bases and J by 0 bases, with 7 bases of the junction left unmatched. The length of the CDR3 is 15 residues. CDR1 is MNHNS, CDR2 SASEGT, per germline.